Detailed here is one T cell receptor beta chain. Its antigen is currently not known. Nothing much larger sits one base from this clone, and base qualities are not available. These data originate in a study of T cell repertoires in cytomegalovirus infection (dated by TCRdb to between 2018 and 2020). With respect to the entire study: The HLA type of each donor mattered for the analysis, because public TCR beta signatures pointed to carriage of CMV infection along with the matching HLA type. Overall results and qualifications from the work: Carriers of CMV infection plus the relevant HLA type were discriminated by the cumulative frequency of public TCR beta family members in the study cohort and in an independent roughly 340-donor cohort. The ex vivo response was dominated by HLA-C-restricted CMV-specific TCR beta clonotypes, which also provided the single most frequent clonotype in two of eight donors.

This sample was sequenced with an Illumina HiSeq 1500. In-frame beta chains were kept once TCRdb had trimmed the public reads at Q25 with fastp and called clones with MiXCR. Entries that share a CDR3 protein sequence are merged under the most common genes and DNA. Within this sample are 170,000 or so distinct CDR3 sequences, with approximately 14% of them counted one time only. The ten largest clones take up roughly a quarter of the sample. Via the germline V gene, CDR1 is SGHRS and CDR2 YFSETQ. The CDR3 numbers 15 residues from cysteine through phenylalanine. Here the CDR3 DNA is all that survives: 45 bases in frame from base 1. Between the V and J ends, shortened by 0 bases and 4 bases respectively, the junction contains 13 bases.

This receptor was obtained from a human donor in good health (CMV status not recorded). Some clones in this sample may be carry-over from other donors' samples. The chain was built from TRBV5-1 and TRBJ1-1; too little of a D gene remains to name it. The sample comprised PBMCs. The bases are TGCGCCAGCAGCTTGGCCCCTATCGGAGTCACTGAAGCTTTCTTT. The translation is CASSLAPIGVTEAFF.